A single sample gave rise to the 21 T cell receptor beta chains below, sequenced in a study of T cell responses to AZD1222 COVID-19 vaccine. TCRdb's copy holds only in-frame clones and misses some; the assay was immunoSEQ multiplex PCR. Of around 180,000 clones listed, 80% to 90% are singletons. Sequenced material: peripheral blood, taken on day 0 of AZD1222 vaccination. These receptors all stem from an adult in good health.

The V gene is TRBV6-5, the J gene TRBJ2-7, with TRBD2 as a possible D gene (5 bases). CDR3 length: 12 residues. Trimming took 8 bases from V and 2 from J, leaving 10 bases between them. Germline CDR1 is MNHEY and CDR2 is SVGAGI. The DNA for the CDR3 is TGTGCCAGCCGGGGATTGACCTACGAGCAGTACTTC. Its protein product is CASRGLTYEQYF.

This chain links TRBV9 with TRBJ2-2; 8 bases are a match to TRBD1. CDR1 and CDR2 (germline): SGDLS, YYNGEE. This CDR3 is built from 17 residues. V dropped 3 bases and J dropped 7; count of bases not matched to a gene: 14. The CDR3 sequence: CASSGQGAAWARGELFF. CDR3 DNA sequence: TGTGCCAGCAGCGGCCAGGGGGCCGCTTGGGCCCGCGGGGAGCTGTTTTTT.

The CDR3 protein is CSASVGQPQHF. Here the CDR3 DNA reads TGCAGTGCTAGTGTGGGGCAGCCCCAGCATTTT. The rearrangement links TRBV20-1 to TRBJ1-5; D remains ambiguous. Germline lookup yields CDR1 DFQATT and CDR2 SNEGSKA (reference sequence). The CDR3 runs to 11 residues. Trimming cost V 3 bases and J 7 bases, with 7 bases left between them.

The chain uses TRBV18 and TRBJ2-1, with no clear D. V was shortened by 0 bases and J by 4 bases, with 7 bases between the two germline ends. CDR1 is KGHSH and CDR2 is LQKENI in the germline V gene. The CDR3 consists of 14 residues. CDR3 DNA sequence: TGTGCCAGCTCACCACCCGGAAATTACAATGAGCAGTTCTTC. Protein: CASSPPGNYNEQFF.

This clone was counted once. The chain has TRBV3-1 (or the pseudogene TRBV3-2) and TRBJ1-6; the D is unclear. The ends were cut back, 1 base at V and 7 bases at J, with 11 bases in the middle. Looked up from germline, CDR1 is LGHDT and CDR2 is YNNKEL (reference sequence). The length of the CDR3 is 15 residues. The chain's CDR3 is CASSQVSGRNSPLHF. The CDR3, as DNA: TGTGCCAGCAGCCAAGTTTCTGGACGGAATTCACCCCTCCACTTT.

V is TRBV6-6 and J is TRBJ1-5; no definite D call. V lost 2 bases and J 4 bases, leaving 15 bases between the germline ends. The CDR3 has 16 residues. Germline CDR1 reads MNHNY; CDR2 reads SVGAGI (reference sequence). The CDR3 DNA reads as TGTGCCAGCAGTTACCGCCCCACGGGTCCTAATCAGCCCCAGCATTTT. This encodes CASSYRPTGPNQPQHF.

Note on this clone: A junction boundary mismatches the germline segment, possibly from a read error. The chain uses TRBV3-1 (or the pseudogene TRBV3-2) and TRBJ1-2, with no clear D. The CDR3 extends over 13 amino acids. From germline, CDR1 is LGHDT and CDR2 YNNKEL (reference sequence). The CDR3 spells CASSFDSNSGYTF. The CDR3 bases are TGTGCCAGCAGCTTTGACTCTAACTCTGGCTACACCTTC.

The rearrangement joins TRBV24-1 to TRBJ2-5; 9 bases fit TRBD1. Germline V CDR1 and CDR2: KGHDR, SFDVKD. The junction had 6 bases not matched to a gene; V was cut back by 3 bases and J by 5 bases. The CDR3 is made up of 15 amino acids. In DNA, the CDR3 is TGTGCCACCAGTGATGGGGGACAGGGCGGGGAGACCCAGTACTTC. This translates into CATSDGGQGGETQYF.

The chain couples TRBV5-4 to TRBJ2-6; D may match TRBD1 or TRBD2 (6 bases each). V was clipped by 8 bases and J by 0 bases, with 15 bases between them. CDR1 SGHNT and CDR2 YYREEE come from the germline V gene (reference sequence). This CDR3 has 16 residues. The CDR3 DNA reads as TGTGCCAGGCCCGGGGGCCCGAGCTCTGGGGCCAACGTCCTGACTTTC. Its protein product is CARPGGPSSGANVLTF.

The V gene is TRBV4-3, the J gene TRBJ2-7; 9 bases line up with TRBD1. Germline V CDR1 and CDR2: LGHNA, YSLEER. V shed 0 bases and J 5 bases; nucleotides not matched to a gene: 8. The CDR3 is 16 amino acids. This chain's CDR3 is CASSQDGTGNLDEQYF. In nucleotides, the CDR3 is TGCGCCAGCAGCCAAGATGGGACAGGGAATCTGGACGAGCAGTACTTC.

This clone appeared a single time. The V and J genes are TRBV5-1 and TRBJ2-3, with D uncertain. The CDR3 is 14 residues long. The germline V gene has CDR1 SGHRS and CDR2 YFSETQ. V was pared by 1 base and J by 2 bases, with 8 bases between. CDR3 DNA sequence: TGCGCCAGCAGCTTGCTGGGATTCACAGATACGCAGTATTTT. Protein: CASSLLGFTDTQYF.

The rearrangement uses TRBV19 and TRBJ1-5, with a weak D call TRBD1 (5 bases). Trimming cost V 7 bases and J 4 bases, with 17 bases left between them. Germline lookup yields CDR1 LNHDA and CDR2 SQIVND (reference sequence). CDR3 length: 15 amino acids. The CDR3 nucleotides are TGTGCCAGTAACCGGGGGTGGGAGGAGAATCAGCCCCAGCATTTT. Translation: CASNRGWEENQPQHF.

The rearrangement joins TRBV10-3 to TRBJ1-5; a possible D gene is TRBD1 (5 bases). Germline V gene lookup returns CDR1 ENHRY and CDR2 SYGVKD. The CDR3 runs to 17 residues. Trimming removed 1 base from V and 3 bases from J, with 16 bases in between. The CDR3 sequence is CAISEYIVGGPNQPQHF. In DNA, the CDR3 is TGTGCCATCAGTGAGTATATTGTCGGGGGACCCAATCAGCCCCAGCATTTT.

The genes are TRBV5-4 and TRBJ1-2; D is uncertain. The CDR3 consists of 14 residues. The V gene's germline CDR1 is SGHNT and CDR2 YYREEE (reference sequence). The ends were cut back, 5 bases at V and 7 bases at J, with 18 bases in the middle. CDR3 nucleotide sequence: TGTGCCAGCAGGTCCACCCCTACTTCCCCTGGCTACACCTTC. Translating it yields CASRSTPTSPGYTF. The full variable domain, rest sourced from reference TRBV5-4 and TRBJ1-2, is ETGVTQSPTHLIKTRGQQVTLRCSSQSGHNTVSWYQQALGQGPQFIFQYYREEENGRGNFPPRFSGLQFPNYSSELNVNALELDDSALYLCASRSTPTSPGYTFGSGTRLTVV.

This clone has only one observation. The rearrangement links TRBV10-2 to TRBJ2-3, with 12 bases matching TRBD2. This CDR3 is built from 17 residues. The junction had 8 bases not matched to a gene; V was cut back by 6 bases and J by 1 base. Germline loops: CDR1 WSHSY, CDR2 SAAADI. The CDR3 bases are TGCGCCAGCAGCTCCCTAGCGGGGGGGCCGGGCACAGATACGCAGTATTTT. It specifies CASSSLAGGPGTDTQYF.

This clone was found once. J is TRBJ2-5 and V is TRBV7-2; the match to TRBD1 covers 7 bases. Looked up from germline, CDR1 is SGHTA and CDR2 is FQGNSA. With V trimmed by 6 bases and J by 5 bases, 6 bases remained unmatched. The CDR3 spans 13 residues. CDR3 DNA: TGTGCCAGCAGACGACAGGGTAGCGAGACCCAGTACTTC. Translation: CASRRQGSETQYF.

The CDR3 DNA is TGTGCCAGCAGCTTGAGAGGAGACTATAATTCACCCCTCCACTTT. Translated: CASSLRGDYNSPLHF. This sequence joins TRBV5-6 and TRBJ1-6; D gene uncertain. V lost 1 base to trimming and J lost 3 bases, with 8 bases between them. The CDR3 runs 15 residues. CDR1 SGHDT and CDR2 YYEEEE come from the germline V gene. Based on the CDR3 plus reference TRBV5-6 and TRBJ1-6, the full variable domain is DAGVTQSPTHLIKTRGQQVTLRCSPKSGHDTVSWYQQALGQGPQFIFQYYEEEERQRGNFPDRFSGHQFPNYSSELNVNALLLGDSALYLCASSLRGDYNSPLHFGNGTRLTVT.

The chain links TRBV7-2 to TRBJ1-6, with 7 nucleotides matching TRBD1. V trimming: 5 bases; J trimming: 13 bases; junction bases outside the gene matches: 11. CDR3 length: 14 amino acids. Germline loops: CDR1 SGHTA, CDR2 FQGNSA. The CDR3 DNA reads as TGTGCCAGCAGCCCCGGGACAGCCCCTTCGCCCCTCCACTTT. This encodes CASSPGTAPSPLHF.

The chain carries TRBV7-8 and TRBJ2-7; TRBD2 might be the D (6 bases). This CDR3 is 14 amino acids long. CDR1 SGHVS and CDR2 FQNEAQ come from the germline V gene. The V end lost 1 base, the J end lost 2 bases, and 9 bases lay between the germline ends. The CDR3 nucleotides are TGTGCCAGCAGCTTAGGGGAGGAGACCTACGAGCAGTACGTC. Amino acid sequence: CASSLGEETYEQYV.

The chain employs TRBV3-1 (or the pseudogene TRBV3-2) and TRBJ1-6, with D perhaps TRBD1 (5 bases). Trimming took 3 bases from V and 4 from J, leaving 10 bases between them. Germline CDR1 LGHDT, CDR2 YNNKEL (reference sequence). The CDR3 loop spans 15 amino acids. In DNA, the CDR3 is TGTGCCAGCAGCCAGACAGAGAGGTATAATTCACCCCTCCACTTT. This encodes CASSQTERYNSPLHF.

The chain is built from TRBV10-1 and TRBJ1-6, with TRBD1 matching over 7 bases. Germline-derived CDR1 and CDR2 are WNHNN and SYGVQD (reference sequence). The CDR3 contains 17 residues. J gave up 0 bases and V 5 bases, and 7 bases lay outside the gene matches. The chain's CDR3 is CASSILTGSSYNSPLHF. In nucleotides, the CDR3 is TGCGCCAGCAGTATATTGACAGGGAGCTCCTATAATTCACCCCTCCACTTT.